This T cell receptor (beta chain) was observed in a study of beta chain features in type 1 diabetes. Study-wide results and limits: In comparison with healthy donors, patients had naive, central memory and Treg TCRB repertoires that appeared more similar. PCR might favor shorter templates, but any such skew would affect patients and controls equally. TCRB CDR3s were moderately but significantly shorter in Type 1 diabetes patients in all four CD4+ subsets.

Concerning this clone: Its specificity is unknown.

Every bit of the isolated RNA underwent reverse transcription, so sequencing read expressed TCRB transcripts. Read counts averaged approximately 3.6 million for samples of naive, central memory and regulatory T cells. TCRdb's copy holds only in-frame clones and misses some; the assay was immunoSEQ multiplex PCR. Seen here are about 660,000 clones, over 13% observed once, and the top ten hold less than 0.04%. Staining for CD45RO/CCR7/CD25/CD127/CD95/CD27 allowed sorting of CD4+ naive, central memory, regulatory and stem cell-like memory cells. The receptor's source is a man between 18 and 29 years old with type 1 diabetes. The sequenced sample consisted of naive CD4+ T cells from blood.

CDR3 protein: CASSIGTGSSYNEQFF. The CDR3 DNA reads TGTGCCAGTAGTATAGGCACGGGGAGCTCCTACAATGAGCAGTTCTTC. The V call is TRBV19, the J call TRBJ2-1; D perhaps matches TRBD2 (5 bases). This CDR3 spans 16 amino acids. Looked up from germline, CDR1 is LNHDA and CDR2 is SQIVND (reference sequence). The V gene lost 1 base and the J gene lost 0 bases, with 10 bases spanning the gap.